Included here is one T cell receptor beta chain sequence, with context. The data stem from a study of blood T cell repertoires in COVID-19. Whole-study context: Italy, Spain and the United States were the sources of the convalescent and acute COVID-19 samples.

CDR1 and CDR2 (germline): SGHVS, FQNEAQ. The CDR3 runs to 15 residues. Trimming removed 5 bases from V and 10 bases from J; junction bases left unmatched: 15. In the original processing: Estimates of nucleated cell counts were drawn from the amplification of reference gene primers. Profiled with immunoSEQ multiplex PCR; TCRdb holds only in-frame clones, not every one. V and J calls and clone size follow that table, whereas D and trimming were derived from the DNA. The data show under 250,000 clones, 85% seen once. V is TRBV7-8 and J is TRBJ2-3; TRBD1 aligns across 7 bases. Input material: peripheral blood. This sequence was found in a man aged 45-65 years who had recovered from COVID-19. The CDR3 DNA is TGTGCCAGCAGCCCGACAGGGCTTGGGGCTGGTGCGCAGTATTTT. This sequence encodes CASSPTGLGAGAQYF.